These 28 T cell receptor beta chains share one sample of origin, sequenced in a study of T cell repertoires in ileal Crohn's disease. Generated by immunoSEQ multiplex PCR, the TCRdb table keeps only in-frame clones and is missing some. In the table there are some 15,000 clones, 80% to 90% of which are singletons. Sequenced: ileal tissue. The receptors were sampled from an adult with Crohn's disease.

The chain has TRBV5-1 and TRBJ1-5, with D perhaps TRBD1 (5 bases). The CDR3 extends over 18 amino acids. Trimming removed 4 bases from V and 0 bases from J, with 20 bases in between. Looked up from germline, CDR1 is SGHRS and CDR2 is YFSETQ. The CDR3 DNA sequence: TGCGCCAGCAGCCCCGGGGGGGTAGACAGTTATAGCAATCAGCCCCAGCATTTT. Translating gives CASSPGGVDSYSNQPQHF.

The V gene is TRBV7-6, the J gene TRBJ1-6; tentative D call: TRBD1 (6 bases). Trimming took 3 bases from V and 8 from J, leaving 11 bases between them. This CDR3 has 14 residues. CDR1 is SGHVS, CDR2 FNYEAQ, per germline. CDR3 DNA: TGTGCCAGCAGCTTGGGACAAGCGGATTCACCCCTCCACTTT. Translation gives CASSLGQADSPLHF. The full variable domain, completed using reference TRBV7-6 and TRBJ1-6, is GAGVSQSPRYKVTKRGQDVALRCDPISGHVSLYWYRQALGQGPEFLTYFNYEAQQDKSGLPNDRFSAERPEGSISTLTIQRTEQRDSAMYRCASSLGQADSPLHFGNGTRLTVT.

This chain uses TRBV11-3 with TRBJ2-3; 7 nucleotides match TRBD2. V dropped 4 bases and J dropped 0; count of bases not matched to a gene: 1. Germline lookup yields CDR1 SGHNT and CDR2 YENEEA. This CDR3 is built from 14 residues. For the CDR3, the DNA is TGTGCCAGCAGCTCGGGGGGTAGCACAGATACGCAGTATTTT. Amino acids: CASSSGGSTDTQYF.

The chain joins TRBV7-2 to TRBJ1-1; D remains unclear. Deletions cut 2 bases from V and 2 bases from J, with 9 bases between. This CDR3 region has 14 residues. Germline CDR1 is SGHTA and CDR2 is FQGNSA. CDR3 in amino acids: CASSLNTPNTEAFF. CDR3 coding DNA: TGTGCCAGCAGCTTAAATACACCTAACACTGAAGCTTTCTTT.

This rearrangement joins TRBV6-4 to TRBJ2-2, with no clear D. The CDR3 spans 13 residues. V lost 6 bases and J lost 4, with 9 bases in between. Germline CDR1 is MRHNA and CDR2 is SNTAGT. CDR3 nucleotides: TGTGCCAGCAGCGTAACTGGCACCGGGGAGCTGTTTTTT. It specifies CASSVTGTGELFF.

The CDR3 loop is CASSLSGTDTQYF. CDR3 sequence (DNA): TGCGCCAGCAGCTTGTCCGGCACAGATACGCAGTATTTT. This sequence joins TRBV5-1 and TRBJ2-3; D is unclear. The CDR3 spans 13 residues. Germline V lookup: CDR1 SGHRS, CDR2 YFSETQ. Trimming took 1 base from V and 1 from J, leaving 4 bases between them.

This chain links TRBV6-5 with TRBJ1-2; 7 bases match TRBD1. The V and J ends lost 4 bases and 8 bases, in that order; junction bases with no gene match: 10. There are 14 residues in the CDR3. The germline V gene has CDR1 MNHEY and CDR2 SVGAGI. This CDR3 reads CASSWGQNSGGYTF. The CDR3 DNA is TGTGCCAGCAGTTGGGGACAGAACTCAGGCGGCTACACCTTC.

The rearrangement links TRBV19 to TRBJ1-2, with TRBD1 matching 12 bases. This CDR3 contains 15 residues. V lost 3 bases to trimming and J lost 5 bases; unmatched junction nucleotides: 4. Germline V CDR1 and CDR2: LNHDA, SQIVND (reference sequence). CDR3 DNA: TGTGCCAGTAGTATCGCGGGACAGGGGGCATATGGCTACACCTTC. Its translation is CASSIAGQGAYGYTF. Using reference TRBV19 and TRBJ1-2 for the parts outside the CDR3, the full variable domain is DGGITQSPKYLFRKEGQNVTLSCEQNLNHDAMYWYRQDPGQGLRLIYYSQIVNDFQKGDIAEGYSVSREKKESFPLTVTSAQKNPTAFYLCASSIAGQGAYGYTFGSGTRLTVV.

This chain links TRBV18 with TRBJ1-5; D possibly corresponds to TRBD1 (5 bases). In germline, CDR1 is KGHSH, CDR2 LQKENI. V was pared by 3 bases and J by 5 bases, with 17 bases between. This CDR3 region has 16 residues. CDR3 in amino acids: CASSPQFGGKDQPQHF. CDR3 in DNA: TGTGCCAGCTCACCCCAGTTCGGGGGGAAGGATCAGCCCCAGCATTTT.

The CDR3: CASSTTGGVGELFF. The CDR3 region has the DNA TGTGCCAGCAGCACCACAGGGGGCGTCGGGGAGCTGTTTTTT. This chain connects TRBV5-4 to TRBJ2-2; 9 nucleotides line up with TRBD1. CDR3 length: 14 amino acids. CDR1 is SGHNT, CDR2 YYREEE, per germline (reference sequence). With 4 bases clipped from V and 7 bases from J, the junction kept 5 bases outside the gene matches.

The rearrangement links TRBV5-4 to TRBJ1-3; 10 bases agree with TRBD1. From germline, CDR1 is SGHNT and CDR2 YYREEE (reference sequence). Trimming at V came to 3 bases and at J to 4 bases, leaving 7 bases not matched to a gene. The CDR3 is 16 residues long. CDR3 region: CASSSTGGASGNTIYF. The CDR3 DNA sequence: TGTGCCAGCAGCTCGACAGGGGGCGCGTCGGGAAACACCATATATTTT.

This sequence joins TRBV19 and TRBJ2-7, with 8 bases identical to TRBD1. The trim removed 6 bases at V and 5 bases at J, leaving 6 bases unmatched. Germline CDR1 is LNHDA and CDR2 is SQIVND (reference sequence). The CDR3 length is 13 residues. The CDR3 DNA reads TGTGCCAGTAGCGGACAGGGATACGACGAGCAGTACTTC. It is translated as CASSGQGYDEQYF.

The V call is TRBV5-1, the J call TRBJ2-1, with a weak D call TRBD2 (6 bases). Germline V gene lookup returns CDR1 SGHRS and CDR2 YFSETQ. Trimming took off 3 bases at V and 3 bases at J, with 10 bases between the two ends. The CDR3 totals 14 residues. The CDR3 here is CASSWEVDYNEQFF. In nucleotides, the CDR3 is TGCGCCAGCAGCTGGGAGGTTGACTACAATGAGCAGTTCTTC.

The chain has TRBV6-1 and TRBJ1-5, with 9 positions matching TRBD1. Losses at the gene ends were 6 bases for V and 6 bases for J; bases not matched to a gene: 6. Germline V lookup: CDR1 MNHNS, CDR2 SASEGT. This CDR3 has 14 amino acids. The chain's CDR3 is CASRGQGGAQPQHF. CDR3 in DNA: TGTGCCAGCAGGGGACAGGGAGGAGCTCAGCCCCAGCATTTT.

This rearrangement joins TRBV6-5 to TRBJ2-5; 8 nucleotides match TRBD2. The CDR3 totals 13 residues. The V gene's germline CDR1 is MNHEY and CDR2 SVGAGI. Trimming took 7 bases from V and 6 from J; bases not matched to a gene: 7. This chain's CDR3 is CASNRAGAKTQYF. CDR3 DNA sequence: TGTGCCAGCAACCGAGCGGGAGCAAAGACCCAGTACTTC.

The chain combines TRBV2 with TRBJ2-3; 10 bases map to TRBD2. Germline CDR1 reads SNHLY; CDR2 reads FYNNEI. The ends lost 4 bases at V and 1 base at J; junction bases unmatched: 2. This CDR3 has 15 residues. The CDR3, as DNA: TGTGCCAGCAGTGTTGGGACTAGCGGCACAGATACGCAGTATTTT. Translated, it gives CASSVGTSGTDTQYF.

The genes are TRBV6-4 and TRBJ2-3; 12 bases are shared with TRBD1. Trimming removed 2 bases from V and 6 bases from J; junction bases left unmatched: 3. Per the germline V gene, CDR1 is MRHNA and CDR2 is SNTAGT. The CDR3 runs to 15 residues. CDR3 sequence reads: CASSDQGQGADTQYF. In DNA, the CDR3 is TGTGCCAGCAGTGACCAGGGACAGGGGGCTGATACGCAGTATTTT.

The rearrangement joins TRBV23-1 to TRBJ2-3; maybe TRBD2 (5 bases). TRBV23-1 is known as an ORF, though its function is uncertain. The CDR3 loop spans 14 amino acids. V shed 6 bases and J shed 2 bases, with 12 bases lying between them. CDR3 sequence reads: CASSARVITDTQYF. The DNA of the CDR3 is TGCGCCAGCAGCGCGAGGGTTATCACAGATACGCAGTATTTT.

The chain combines TRBV27 with TRBJ2-7; D might be TRBD1 (7 bases). Germline values: CDR1 MNHEY, CDR2 SMNVEV (reference sequence). V lost 5 bases to trimming and J lost 2 bases, with 10 bases between them. The length of the CDR3 is 13 residues. This chain's CDR3 is CASSGGGPYEQYF. The CDR3 bases are TGTGCCAGCAGTGGAGGGGGCCCCTACGAGCAGTACTTC.

The chain couples TRBV7-8 to TRBJ2-1; TRBD2 agrees at 10 bases. The germline gives CDR1 SGHVS, CDR2 FQNEAQ. V lost 5 bases to trimming and J lost 5 bases; unmatched junction nucleotides: 6. The CDR3 contains 15 residues. The CDR3 DNA reads as TGTGCCAGCAGCCTTCTAGCGGGGGTAGACAATGAGCAGTTCTTC. Its protein is CASSLLAGVDNEQFF.

The chain carries TRBV21-1 and TRBJ2-7; TRBD1, the D gene given by the table, was not confirmed from the DNA. TRBV21-1 is classified as a pseudogene. The CDR3 runs to 18 residues. The chain's CDR3 is CASSKALPRTGIFHEQYF. The DNA for the CDR3 is TGTGCCAGCAGCAAAGCGCTACCCCGGACAGGGATTTTCCACGAGCAGTACTTC.

V is TRBV5-6 and J is TRBJ2-6, with D possibly being TRBD2 (7 bases). Per the germline V gene, CDR1 is SGHDT and CDR2 is YYEEEE. V lost 7 bases, J lost 5 bases, and 19 bases lay in between. This CDR3 spans 16 amino acids. CDR3 sequence: CASLPKGGGRANVLTF. In DNA form, the CDR3 reads TGTGCCAGCCTACCTAAGGGGGGGGGAAGGGCCAACGTCCTGACTTTC.

The chain is built from TRBV29-1 and TRBJ2-5, with D possibly matching TRBD2 (6 bases). V was clipped by 5 bases and J by 5 bases, with 18 bases between them. The CDR3 extends over 14 amino acids. Germline V gene data show CDR1 as SQVTM and CDR2 as ANQGSEA. Written as DNA, the CDR3 is TGCAGCGTTCCCTCTTCGGGGGTGAGGGAGACCCAGTACTTC. Translating gives CSVPSSGVRETQYF.

This clone showed up just once. This chain links TRBV5-1 with TRBJ1-2; 9 bases match TRBD1. CDR1 and CDR2 from the germline V gene are SGHRS and YFSETQ. This CDR3 contains 14 residues. V lost 2 bases, J lost 5 bases, and 4 bases stayed unmatched. CDR3 DNA sequence: TGCGCCAGCAGCTTCGGGGGGACAGGGTATGGCTACACCTTC. Amino acid sequence: CASSFGGTGYGYTF.

This clone has just one count. CDR3 protein: CASSVAGEETQYF. Here the CDR3 DNA reads TGCGCCAGCAGTGTAGCGGGAGAAGAGACCCAGTACTTC. The rearrangement uses TRBV10-1 and TRBJ2-5; 9 bases are shared with TRBD2. The CDR3 runs to 13 residues. The ends lost 4 bases at V and 3 bases at J; junction bases unmatched: 0. Germline CDR1 and CDR2: WNHNN and SYGVQD (reference sequence).

The count of this clone is one. The gene calls are TRBV6-1 and TRBJ1-2; 9 positions agree with TRBD1. The CDR3 length is 14 residues. The J segment lost 0 bases and the V segment lost 8 bases, leaving 4 bases of the junction unmatched. Germline V gene lookup returns CDR1 MNHNS and CDR2 SASEGT. The CDR3 nucleotides read TGTGCCAGCGGGACAGGGCGTCCTAACTATGGCTACACCTTC. Amino acid sequence: CASGTGRPNYGYTF.

The gene calls are TRBV11-2 and TRBJ2-3, with 7 nucleotides matching TRBD1. Trimming took 5 bases from V and 1 from J; bases not matched to a gene: 6. The CDR3 loop spans 15 amino acids. The germline CDR1 and CDR2 sequences are SGHAT and FQNNGV. The CDR3 protein is CASSKVQGGTDTQYF. Here the CDR3 DNA reads TGTGCCAGCAGCAAAGTTCAGGGGGGCACAGATACGCAGTATTTT.

V is TRBV10-1 and J is TRBJ2-1; no clear D gene. V was shortened by 0 bases and J by 5 bases, with 8 bases between the two germline ends. Germline CDR1 and CDR2: WNHNN and SYGVQD (reference sequence). The CDR3 is made up of 14 amino acids. The chain's CDR3 is CASSESGLDNEQFF. DNA for the CDR3: TGCGCCAGCAGTGAGTCTGGGCTGGACAATGAGCAGTTCTTC.